This T cell receptor (beta chain) is from a study of T cell clones after liver transplantation. At the level of the study: Liver transplant recipients had immunosuppression withdrawal attempted within 2 years. Pre-transplant mixed lymphocyte reactions yielded third-party-reactive TCRbeta sequences as comparators for graft-donor-reactive sequences. Until 12-24 months post-transplant, subjects got standard immunosuppression and no induction. Study-wide results and caveats: A larger donor-reactive than third-party decline suggested partial antigen-specific deletion.

This clone was picked up one time. Antigen specificity is unknown. Method: immunoSEQ multiplex PCR; TCRdb's copy keeps in-frame clones and lacks some. This table holds 12,000 to 15,000 clones, about nine tenths found once. Germline values: CDR1 SSHAT, CDR2 FNYEAQ (reference sequence). The CDR3 has 14 amino acids. Between the trimmed V and J ends, which lost 6 bases and 9 bases, there was a span of 18 bases. The sequence was collected from a human donor who received a liver transplant. The V call is TRBV7-7, the J call TRBJ2-1; D not certain. The starting material was CD8+ T cells from blood, obtained before liver transplant. The DNA for the CDR3 is TGTGCCAGCAGGTTCCGGGCTGATCGAGGTGAGCAGTTCTTC. Protein: CASRFRADRGEQFF.